These 10 T cell receptor beta chains share one sample of origin, sequenced in a study of CD8 T cells in ankylosing spondylitis. TCRdb re-derived calls from the 5' RACE reads in MiXCR, one entry per CDR3 protein. The data show approximately 100,000 distinct CDR3 sequences, approximately 25% seen once. Sequenced: synovial fluid, either unsorted or a sorted T cell fraction (not recorded which). These receptors were collected from a male donor with ankylosing spondylitis.

This clonotype was detected a few times. DNA for the CDR3: TGTGCCTGGAGCCATGGGGGGAATTCCTACGAGCAGTACTTC. Protein sequence: CAWSHGGNSYEQYF. V is TRBV30 and J is TRBJ2-7, with D perhaps TRBD2 (6 bases). This CDR3 is 14 amino acids long. The germline V and J ends were trimmed by 3 bases and 1 base, with 13 bases remaining between them. Germline V CDR1 and CDR2: GTSNPN, SVGIG (reference sequence).

V and J are TRBV12-5 and TRBJ1-5, with a possible D match to TRBD1 (6 bases). With 5 bases removed from V and 2 bases from J, the gap between germline ends came to 13 bases. The CDR3 is 15 amino acids. The V gene's germline CDR1 is LGHNT and CDR2 FRNRAP. The CDR3 is CASGPGEGGNQPQHF. CDR3 nucleotide sequence: TGTGCTAGTGGTCCCGGTGAGGGGGGCAATCAGCCCCAGCATTTT.

The gene calls are TRBV29-1 and TRBJ2-3, with D tentatively TRBD1 (6 bases). Trimming left V 2 bases short and J 9 bases short, with 12 bases between. The CDR3 totals 12 residues. The germline gives CDR1 SQVTM, CDR2 ANQGSEA. The CDR3 nucleotides are TGCAGCGTTGAATTCGGCAGGGGCACGCAGTATTTT. It is translated as CSVEFGRGTQYF.

This clonotype showed up just a few times. This chain links TRBV20-1 with TRBJ2-5; D may be TRBD1 (6 bases). With 5 bases removed from V and 1 base from J, the gap between germline ends came to 11 bases. The germline V gene has CDR1 DFQATT and CDR2 SNEGSKA (reference sequence). This CDR3 is 13 amino acids long. CDR3 amino acids: CSADWDTQETQYF. The CDR3 DNA is TGCAGTGCTGACTGGGACACCCAAGAGACCCAGTACTTC.

This clonotype has at least ten counts. In DNA, the CDR3 is TGCGCCAGCAGCTTGGGAGCGGGAGATGACGAGCAGTACTTC. This encodes CASSLGAGDDEQYF. This chain uses TRBV5-1 with TRBJ2-7; 8 bases map to TRBD2. CDR1 is SGHRS and CDR2 is YFSETQ in the germline V gene. Trimming removed 0 bases from V and 5 bases from J; junction bases left unmatched: 4. This CDR3 comprises 14 residues.

J is TRBJ2-1 and V is TRBV6-1; D may be TRBD2 (6 bases). The CDR3 covers 14 residues. Per the germline V gene, CDR1 is MNHNS and CDR2 is SASEGT. V gave up 4 bases and J gave up 9 bases, with 16 bases separating them. As DNA, the CDR3 is TGTGCCAGCAGTGTGGTCGGGAGAGGTAGTGAGCAGTTCTTC. As protein: CASSVVGRGSEQFF.

This clonotype was seen repeatedly, ten times or more. The V and J genes are TRBV12-3 or TRBV12-4 and TRBJ1-4; TRBD1 agrees at 10 bases. The CDR3 has 16 residues. With V trimmed by 2 bases and J by 5 bases, 5 bases remained unmatched. The CDR3 spells CASSLSAGQGNEKLFF. The CDR3 DNA follows: TGTGCCAGCAGTTTATCGGCGGGACAGGGGAATGAAAAACTGTTTTTT.

This clonotype has only a few counts. This chain uses TRBV11-2 with TRBJ2-1, with 7 bases aligning to TRBD2. The germline V gene has CDR1 SGHAT and CDR2 FQNNGV. The CDR3 sequence is 17 residues long. Unmatched junction bases numbered 10, after V lost 0 bases and J lost 5 bases. Written as DNA, the CDR3 is TGTGCCAGCAGCTTAGATCAGCCGGGACTACGTGACAATGAGCAGTTCTTC. Translated: CASSLDQPGLRDNEQFF. Full variable domain (remainder filled in from reference TRBV11-2 and TRBJ2-1): EAGVAQSPRYKIIEKRQSVAFWCNPISGHATLYWYQQILGQGPKLLIQFQNNGVVDDSQLPKDRFSAERLKGVDSTLKIQPAKLEDSAVYLCASSLDQPGLRDNEQFFGPGTRLTVL.

V is TRBV14 and J is TRBJ2-7; D uncertain. This CDR3 comprises 13 residues. CDR1 and CDR2 from the germline V gene are SGHDN and FVKESK. The V end lost 0 bases, the J end lost 4 bases, and 7 bases lay between the germline ends. Here the CDR3 DNA reads TGTGCCAGCAGCCAAGATTGGGGATACGAGCAGTACTTC. Translating gives CASSQDWGYEQYF. Complete variable domain (other parts from reference TRBV14 and TRBJ2-7): EAGVTQFPSHSVIEKGQTVTLRCDPISGHDNLYWYRRVMGKEIKFLLHFVKESKQDESGMPNNRFLAERTGGTYSTLKVQPAELEDSGVYFCASSQDWGYEQYFGPGTRLTVT.

This clonotype was seen a handful of times. V usage is TRBV3-1 and J usage is TRBJ2-7; no clear D gene. Per germline, CDR1 LGHDT and CDR2 YNNKEL (reference sequence). There are 12 residues in the CDR3. Trimming pared 0 bases from V and 6 bases from J, leaving 6 bases between. This chain's CDR3 is CASSQDWGEQYF. CDR3 DNA sequence: TGTGCCAGCAGCCAAGATTGGGGCGAGCAGTACTTC.